A single sample gave rise to the 21 T cell receptor beta chains below, sequenced in a study of response to subunit inactivated influenza vaccine. TCRdb analysed the RT-PCR reads with MiXCR anew, one entry per CDR3 protein. Of over 800,000 distinct CDR3 sequences in the sample, about 20% were seen once. The material sequenced was PBMCs from blood, taken 5 days after vaccination. The receptor source for this set is a man aged 50-59 years who received an inactivated influenza vaccine.

This chain joins TRBV4-3 and TRBJ2-5; D gene unclear. Germline V gene lookup returns CDR1 LGHNA and CDR2 YSLEER. The V end lost 0 bases, the J end lost 4 bases, and 9 bases lay between the germline ends. The CDR3 has 14 amino acids. CDR3 nucleotides: TGCGCCAGCAGCCAAGAGGGCCACGCAGAGACCCAGTACTTC. Protein: CASSQEGHAETQYF.

The V call is TRBV20-1, the J call TRBJ2-7; TRBD2 is a possible D gene (5 bases). This CDR3 region has 15 residues. V was cut by 3 bases and J by 0 bases, with 15 bases left in between. The germline V gene has CDR1 DFQATT and CDR2 SNEGSKA (reference sequence). CDR3: CSASLASRDSYEQYF. DNA of the CDR3: TGCAGTGCTAGCCTGGCTAGCCGCGACTCCTACGAGCAGTACTTC.

CDR3 sequence: CSASLGNEQYF. In DNA, the CDR3 is TGCAGTGCTAGTTTGGGAAACGAGCAGTACTTC. The gene calls are TRBV20-1 and TRBJ2-7, with no clear D. Per the germline V gene, CDR1 is DFQATT and CDR2 is SNEGSKA (reference sequence). Trimming shortened V by 3 bases and J by 5 bases, and 8 bases separated the two germline ends. The CDR3 has 11 amino acids.

This clonotype was observed a few times. J is TRBJ2-5 and V is TRBV29-1, with TRBD2 matching over 8 bases. CDR1 and CDR2 (germline): SQVTM, ANQGSEA. V lost 6 bases, J lost 5 bases, and 8 bases stayed unmatched. This CDR3 has 13 amino acids. CDR3 sequence: CSVGGTSRETQYF. For the CDR3, the DNA is TGCAGCGTGGGGGGGACTAGTCGCGAGACCCAGTACTTC.

The V gene is TRBV12-3 or TRBV12-4, the J gene TRBJ2-5, with 9 bases lining up with TRBD1. V lost 4 bases, J lost 5 bases, and 8 bases stayed unmatched. The CDR3 runs to 15 residues. DNA of the CDR3: TGTGCCAGCAGTTCGAACAGGGGGCTGGCGGAGACCCAGTACTTC. Translation gives CASSSNRGLAETQYF.

About this clonotype itself: A much bigger clone sits one base away, suggesting this may be a read error. The chain joins TRBV27 to TRBJ2-2; TRBD2 matches 12 bases. CDR1 is MNHEY, CDR2 SMNVEV, per germline (reference sequence). The CDR3 consists of 15 residues. CDR3 bases: TGTGCCAGCAGTCTAGCGGGGGGGACCACCGTGGAGCTGTTTTTT. Its protein is CASSLAGGTTVELFF.

The rearrangement links TRBV18 to TRBJ2-5, with a tentative D call TRBD2 (6 bases). CDR3 length: 17 residues. V shed 2 bases and J shed 3 bases, with 19 bases lying between them. Germline CDR1 and CDR2: KGHSH and LQKENI. CDR3 sequence: CASSPIAGIRREETQYF. In DNA form, the CDR3 reads TGTGCCAGCTCACCAATTGCTGGGATTAGGAGGGAAGAGACCCAGTACTTC.

This clonotype was counted only a few times. This chain joins TRBV7-2 and TRBJ2-3; no firm D call. Trimming took 5 bases from V and 2 from J, leaving 8 bases between them. Germline V gene data show CDR1 as SGHTA and CDR2 as FQGNSA. The CDR3 length is 13 residues. The CDR3 coding sequence is TGTGCCAGCAGCCATAGTAACACAGATACGCAGTATTTT. Amino acid sequence: CASSHSNTDTQYF.

The table lists this clonotype with a few counts. A much larger clone lies one base from this, so it may be a read error. The chain combines TRBV28 with TRBJ2-7, with unresolved D. Germline V lookup: CDR1 MDHEN, CDR2 SYDVKM. The CDR3 covers 12 residues. V dropped 4 bases and J dropped 3 bases, with 7 bases sitting between them. CDR3: CASSSAYYEQYF. The CDR3 DNA reads as TGTGCCAGCAGTTCCGCCTACTACGAGCAGTACTTC.

This clonotype has only a few counts. The V gene is TRBV7-2, the J gene TRBJ2-5; the match to TRBD1 covers 9 bases. The CDR3 is 14 residues long. The trim removed 5 bases at V and 1 base at J, leaving 2 bases unmatched. Germline CDR1 SGHTA, CDR2 FQGNSA. CDR3 DNA sequence: TGTGCCAGCAGCACGACAGGGGGCCAAGAGACCCAGTACTTC. Protein product: CASSTTGGQETQYF. The whole variable domain, filled in from reference TRBV7-2 and TRBJ2-5, reads GAGVSQSPSNKVTEKGKDVELRCDPISGHTALYWYRQSLGQGLEFLIYFQGNSAPDKSGLPSDRFSAERTGGSVSTLTIQRTQQEDSAVYLCASSTTGGQETQYFGPGTRLLVL.

The chain links TRBV4-1 to TRBJ1-1, with unresolved D. CDR1 is MGHRA and CDR2 is YSYEKL in the germline V gene. This CDR3 comprises 14 residues. V was trimmed by 1 base and J by 4 bases, leaving 10 bases between them. For the CDR3, the DNA is TGCGCCAGCAGCCAAGCTGTTTGGGGCACTGAAGCTTTCTTT. It codes for CASSQAVWGTEAFF.

This clonotype was detected a few times. The J gene is TRBJ1-2, the V gene TRBV20-1; tentatively, D is TRBD1 (5 bases). Germline CDR1 reads DFQATT; CDR2 reads SNEGSKA (reference sequence). V gave up 1 base and J gave up 5 bases, with 11 bases separating them. The CDR3 length is 13 residues. This CDR3 reads CSARVPQGYGYTF. As DNA, the CDR3 is TGCAGTGCTAGAGTCCCCCAGGGTTATGGCTACACCTTC.

The chain couples TRBV7-9 to TRBJ2-5; 9 bases match TRBD2. The CDR3 covers 17 residues. Germline V lookup: CDR1 SEHNR, CDR2 FQNEAQ (reference sequence). V dropped 1 base and J dropped 5; count of bases not matched to a gene: 11. In DNA form, the CDR3 reads TGTGCCAGCAGCTTAGGAGGGAGCGGGGGGTTTTCGGAGACCCAGTACTTC. Translation gives CASSLGGSGGFSETQYF.

The chain joins TRBV21-1 to TRBJ1-2. TRBV21-1 is marked as a pseudogene. The CDR3 loop spans 18 amino acids. CDR3 amino acids: CASSKVWKHPESNYGYTF. The CDR3 nucleotides are TGTGCCAGCAGCAAAGTATGGAAACACCCCGAGTCTAACTATGGCTACACCTTC.

The V and J genes are TRBV5-6 and TRBJ2-2; D possibly corresponds to TRBD1 (7 bases). V lost 4 bases, J lost 3 bases, and 22 bases lay in between. This CDR3 contains 18 residues. Germline lookup yields CDR1 SGHDT and CDR2 YYEEEE. The CDR3 bases are TGTGCCAGCAGCCCCCCGGAGGGGGCAGCCTTGGACACCGGGGAGCTGTTTTTT. Protein product: CASSPPEGAALDTGELFF.

This chain uses TRBV4-3 with TRBJ1-1, with 10 bases aligning to TRBD1. The trim removed 3 bases at V and 5 bases at J, leaving 9 bases unmatched. This CDR3 is built from 16 residues. In germline, CDR1 is LGHNA, CDR2 YSLEER. For the CDR3, the DNA is TGCGCCAGCAGCCACCCCTCCGGACAGGGGGGGACTGAAGCTTTCTTT. Its protein is CASSHPSGQGGTEAFF.

This clonotype was seen a few times. The chain links TRBV5-5 to TRBJ2-7, with 8 bases aligning to TRBD2. Trimming at V came to 4 bases and at J to 2 bases, leaving 8 bases not matched to a gene. This CDR3 region has 15 residues. The germline gives CDR1 SGHKS, CDR2 YYEKEE (reference sequence). In DNA form, the CDR3 reads TGTGCCAGCAGCGCTGCAGCGGGAGCAACCTACGAGCAGTACTTC. Encoded protein: CASSAAAGATYEQYF.

This clonotype was picked up a small number of times. V usage is TRBV29-1 and J usage is TRBJ1-3; D is unclear. Germline-derived CDR1 and CDR2 are SQVTM and ANQGSEA. Trimming removed 5 bases at V and 0 bases at J, with 5 bases between. The CDR3 has 12 amino acids. In DNA, the CDR3 is TGCAGCGTTACGGGCTCTGGAAACACCATATATTTT. It translates to CSVTGSGNTIYF.

This chain connects TRBV28 to TRBJ2-2; a weak D match, TRBD2 (5 bases). Trimming pared 1 base from V and 8 bases from J, leaving 20 bases between. The CDR3 runs to 17 residues. CDR1 is MDHEN and CDR2 is SYDVKM in the germline V gene. CDR3 coding DNA: TGTGCCAGCAGTTTATCCCCCGGACTCTTGATACCTGGGGAGCTGTTTTTT. It translates to CASSLSPGLLIPGELFF.

This clonotype was recorded a few times. This rearrangement joins TRBV20-1 to TRBJ1-6; D is uncertain. The germline gives CDR1 DFQATT, CDR2 SNEGSKA (reference sequence). V lost 4 bases, J lost 7 bases, and 14 bases lay in between. The CDR3 runs 14 residues. The CDR3 loop is CSAKETGPNSPLHF. CDR3 coding DNA: TGCAGTGCTAAAGAAACCGGCCCCAATTCACCCCTCCACTTT.

The chain couples TRBV5-1 to TRBJ2-1; a possible D gene is TRBD2 (6 bases). CDR3 length: 15 amino acids. The germline gives CDR1 SGHRS, CDR2 YFSETQ. V was trimmed by 1 base and J by 5 bases, leaving 13 bases between them. CDR3: CASSLSWGVDNEQFF. The CDR3 DNA reads TGCGCCAGCAGCTTGTCTTGGGGGGTTGACAATGAGCAGTTCTTC.